The 10 T cell receptor beta chains below come from one sample, sequenced in a study of cytomegalovirus exposure and HLA in healthy donors. This PCR relied on a set of 60 Vbeta primers and 13 Jbeta primers. The assay was immunoSEQ multiplex PCR, and TCRdb's table has in-frame clones only and misses some. This table holds approximately 180,000 clones, 85% to 90% found once. Material for sequencing was PBMCs. All receptors come from a woman between 18 and 29 years old in good health and CMV-seronegative.

The rearrangement links TRBV6-5 to TRBJ1-3; no clear D. The CDR3 runs 14 residues. V dropped 6 bases and J dropped 0 bases, with 9 bases sitting between them. The germline gives CDR1 MNHEY, CDR2 SVGAGI. CDR3 nucleotide sequence: TGTGCCAGCAGCCCCAGGATCTCTGGAAACACCATATATTTT. Protein sequence: CASSPRISGNTIYF.

The rearrangement joins TRBV5-6 to TRBJ2-1; a possible D gene is TRBD2 (7 bases). Per the germline V gene, CDR1 is SGHDT and CDR2 is YYEEEE. This CDR3 contains 15 residues. Trimming left V 4 bases short and J 3 bases short, with 14 bases between. CDR3 in DNA: TGTGCCAGCAGCCCATACGGGGGGCACTACAATGAGCAGTTCTTC. The encoded protein is CASSPYGGHYNEQFF.

This clone has a single count. J is TRBJ2-5 and V is TRBV11-3; 16 nucleotides agree with TRBD2. Germline V lookup: CDR1 SGHNT, CDR2 YENEEA. This CDR3 has 17 residues. The V and J ends lost 3 bases and 5 bases, in that order; junction bases with no gene match: 6. The CDR3 is CASSFGTSGRAGETQYF. The DNA of the CDR3 is TGTGCCAGCAGCTTTGGGACTAGCGGGAGGGCCGGGGAGACCCAGTACTTC. The complete variable domain, with remaining parts taken from reference TRBV11-3 and TRBJ2-5, reads EAGVVQSPRYKIIEKKQPVAFWCNPISGHNTLYWYLQNLGQGPELLIRYENEEAVDDSQLPKDRFSAERLKGVDSTLKIQPAELGDSAVYLCASSFGTSGRAGETQYFGPGTRLLVL.

The chain links TRBV13 to TRBJ2-6, with 11 nucleotides matching TRBD1. V shed 3 bases and J 3 bases; nucleotides not matched to a gene: 7. This CDR3 is 18 amino acids long. Germline V gene sequence: CDR1 PRHDT, CDR2 FYEKMQ (reference sequence). This chain's CDR3 is CASSFWTGGLSGANVLTF. In nucleotides, the CDR3 is TGTGCCAGCAGCTTCTGGACAGGGGGCCTTAGTGGGGCCAACGTCCTGACTTTC.

The sample holds one count of this clone. The V and J genes are TRBV15 and TRBJ1-1, with D tentatively TRBD1 (6 bases). Germline assignment: CDR1 LNHNV and CDR2 YYDKDF (reference sequence). Trimming removed 5 bases from V and 4 bases from J, with 17 bases in between. This CDR3 is 15 amino acids long. The CDR3 loop is CATSDHRVEGTEAFF. The CDR3 coding sequence is TGTGCCACCAGCGATCACAGGGTCGAGGGCACTGAAGCTTTCTTT.

The V and J genes are TRBV10-2 and TRBJ1-1; TRBD1 agrees at 8 bases. V lost 7 bases to trimming and J lost 1 base; unmatched junction nucleotides: 5. The CDR3 covers 14 residues. Germline assignment: CDR1 WSHSY and CDR2 SAAADI. The CDR3 here is CASKPGGANTEAFF. The CDR3 bases are TGCGCCAGCAAGCCAGGGGGCGCGAACACTGAAGCTTTCTTT.

The chain uses TRBV30 and TRBJ2-7, with D maybe TRBD2 (6 bases). V lost 0 bases, J lost 6 bases, and 12 bases lay in between. Germline CDR1 is GTSNPN and CDR2 is SVGIG (reference sequence). The CDR3 spans 13 residues. CDR3 coding DNA: TGTGCCTGGAGTGTACAAGGAGGGCCCGAGCAGTACTTC. Amino acids: CAWSVQGGPEQYF.

The V gene is TRBV29-1, the J gene TRBJ2-7; perhaps TRBD1 as D (6 bases). CDR1 and CDR2 (germline): SQVTM, ANQGSEA. The CDR3 spans 16 residues. V was pared by 1 base and J by 3 bases, with 19 bases between. This chain's CDR3 is CSVEVGQIVGVYEQYF. The CDR3 nucleotides are TGCAGCGTTGAAGTAGGACAGATCGTCGGGGTCTACGAGCAGTACTTC.

Notes on this clone: A read error may produce the germline difference seen at one junction end. This rearrangement joins TRBV9 to TRBJ1-1, with 7 nucleotides matching TRBD1. The CDR3 loop spans 14 amino acids. Per the germline V gene, CDR1 is SGDLS and CDR2 is YYNGEE. The CDR3 is CASSDPTGTTAAFF. The CDR3 DNA reads as TGTGCCAGCAGCGACCCGACAGGGACGACTGCAGCTTTCTTT.

The V gene is TRBV29-1, the J gene TRBJ1-1; D gene unclear. The CDR3 is made up of 13 amino acids. V was trimmed by 4 bases and J by 2 bases, leaving 11 bases between them. The germline V gene encodes CDR1 SQVTM and CDR2 ANQGSEA. CDR3 in amino acids: CSVALATNTEAFF. The CDR3 bases are TGCAGCGTTGCCCTGGCAACCAACACTGAAGCTTTCTTT.